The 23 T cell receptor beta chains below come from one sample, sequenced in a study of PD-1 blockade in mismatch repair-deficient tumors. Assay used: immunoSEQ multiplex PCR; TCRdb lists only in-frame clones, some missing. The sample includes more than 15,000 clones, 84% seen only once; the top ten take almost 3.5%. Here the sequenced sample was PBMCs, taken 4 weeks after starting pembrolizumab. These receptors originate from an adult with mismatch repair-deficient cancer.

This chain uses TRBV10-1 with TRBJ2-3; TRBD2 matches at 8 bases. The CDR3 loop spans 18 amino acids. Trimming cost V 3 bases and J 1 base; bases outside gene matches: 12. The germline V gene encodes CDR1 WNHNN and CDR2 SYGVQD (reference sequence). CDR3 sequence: CASSDPGLVVARTDTQYF. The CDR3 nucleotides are TGCGCCAGCAGTGATCCGGGACTAGTCGTAGCTCGCACAGATACGCAGTATTTT.

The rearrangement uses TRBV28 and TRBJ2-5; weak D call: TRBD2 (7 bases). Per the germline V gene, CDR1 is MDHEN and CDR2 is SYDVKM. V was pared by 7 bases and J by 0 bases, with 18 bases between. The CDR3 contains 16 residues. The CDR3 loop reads CASTPVRGAHQETQYF. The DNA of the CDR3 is TGTGCCAGCACCCCTGTCCGGGGGGCGCACCAAGAGACCCAGTACTTC.

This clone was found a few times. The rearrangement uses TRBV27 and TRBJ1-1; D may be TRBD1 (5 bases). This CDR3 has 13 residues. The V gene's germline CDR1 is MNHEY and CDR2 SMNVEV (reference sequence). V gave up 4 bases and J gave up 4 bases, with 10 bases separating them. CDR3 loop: CASSWGTGTEAFF. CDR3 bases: TGTGCCAGCAGTTGGGGGACTGGCACTGAAGCTTTCTTT.

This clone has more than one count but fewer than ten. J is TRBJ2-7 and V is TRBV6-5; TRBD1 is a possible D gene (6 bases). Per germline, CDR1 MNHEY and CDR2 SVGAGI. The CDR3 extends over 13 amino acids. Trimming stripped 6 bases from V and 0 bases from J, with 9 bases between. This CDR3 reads CASRPGHSYEQYF. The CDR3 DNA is TGTGCCAGCAGACCGGGACACTCCTACGAGCAGTACTTC.

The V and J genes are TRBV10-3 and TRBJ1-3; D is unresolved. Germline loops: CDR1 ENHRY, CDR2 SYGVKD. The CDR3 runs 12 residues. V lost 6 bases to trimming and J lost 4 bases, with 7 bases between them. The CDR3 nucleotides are TGTGCCATCAGCTTAACAGGAAACACCATATATTTT. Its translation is CAISLTGNTIYF.

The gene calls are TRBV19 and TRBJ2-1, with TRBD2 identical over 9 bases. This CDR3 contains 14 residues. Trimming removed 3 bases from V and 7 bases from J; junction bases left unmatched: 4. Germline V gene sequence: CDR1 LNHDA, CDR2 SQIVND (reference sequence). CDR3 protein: CASSISGSLNEQFF. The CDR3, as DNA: TGTGCCAGTAGTATTAGCGGGAGTTTAAATGAGCAGTTCTTC.

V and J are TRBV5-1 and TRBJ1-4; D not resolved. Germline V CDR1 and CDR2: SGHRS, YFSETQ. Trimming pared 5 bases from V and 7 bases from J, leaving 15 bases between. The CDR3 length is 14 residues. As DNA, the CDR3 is TGCGCCAGCAGAGGACCGGGAAGGCCTGAAAAACTGTTTTTT. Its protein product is CASRGPGRPEKLFF. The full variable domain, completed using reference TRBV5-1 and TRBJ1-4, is KAGVTQTPRYLIKTRGQQVTLSCSPISGHRSVSWYQQTPGQGLQFLFEYFSETQRNKGNFPGRFSGRQFSNSRSEMNVSTLELGDSALYLCASRGPGRPEKLFFGSGTQLSVL.

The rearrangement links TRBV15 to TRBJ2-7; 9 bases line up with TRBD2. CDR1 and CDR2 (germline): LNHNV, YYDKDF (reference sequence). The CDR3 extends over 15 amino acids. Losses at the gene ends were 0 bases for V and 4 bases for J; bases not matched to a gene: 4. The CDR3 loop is CATSREGSGGYEQYF. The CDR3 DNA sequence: TGTGCCACCAGCAGAGAAGGTAGCGGGGGATACGAGCAGTACTTC.

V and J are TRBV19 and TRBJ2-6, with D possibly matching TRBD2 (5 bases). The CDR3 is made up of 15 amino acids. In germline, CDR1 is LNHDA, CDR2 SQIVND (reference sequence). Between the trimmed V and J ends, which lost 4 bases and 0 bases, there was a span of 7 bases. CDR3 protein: CASSTRGSGANVLTF. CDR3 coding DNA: TGTGCCAGTAGTACACGGGGCTCTGGGGCCAACGTCCTGACTTTC.

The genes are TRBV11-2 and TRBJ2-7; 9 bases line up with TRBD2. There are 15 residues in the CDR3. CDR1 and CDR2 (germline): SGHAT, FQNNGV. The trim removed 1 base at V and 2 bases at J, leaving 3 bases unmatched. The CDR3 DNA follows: TGTGCCAGCAGCTTAGGACTAGCGGCCGCCTACGAGCAGTACTTC. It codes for CASSLGLAAAYEQYF.

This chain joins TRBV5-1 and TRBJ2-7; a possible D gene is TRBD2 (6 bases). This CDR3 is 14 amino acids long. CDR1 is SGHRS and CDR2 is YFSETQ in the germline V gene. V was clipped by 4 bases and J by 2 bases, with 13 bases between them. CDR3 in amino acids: CASSPAGLTYEQYF. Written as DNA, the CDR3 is TGCGCCAGCAGCCCAGCGGGCCTTACCTACGAGCAGTACTTC.

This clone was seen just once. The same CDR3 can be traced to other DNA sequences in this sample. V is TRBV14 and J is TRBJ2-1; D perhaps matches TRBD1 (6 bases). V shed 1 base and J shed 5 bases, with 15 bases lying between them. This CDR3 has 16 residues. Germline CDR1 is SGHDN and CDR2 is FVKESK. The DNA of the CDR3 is TGTGCCAGCAGCCAAGCAGAGGACAGAGTAGACAATGAGCAGTTCTTC. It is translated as CASSQAEDRVDNEQFF. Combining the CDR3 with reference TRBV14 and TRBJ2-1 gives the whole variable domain EAGVTQFPSHSVIEKGQTVTLRCDPISGHDNLYWYRRVMGKEIKFLLHFVKESKQDESGMPNNRFLAERTGGTYSTLKVQPAELEDSGVYFCASSQAEDRVDNEQFFGPGTRLTVL.

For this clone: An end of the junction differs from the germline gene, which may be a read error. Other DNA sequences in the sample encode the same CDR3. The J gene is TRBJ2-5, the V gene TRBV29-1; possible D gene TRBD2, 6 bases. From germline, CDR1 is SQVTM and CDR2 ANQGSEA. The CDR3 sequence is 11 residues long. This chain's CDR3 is CSVERVEGKYF. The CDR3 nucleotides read TGCAGTGTTGAACGCGTGGAGGGGAAGTACTTC.

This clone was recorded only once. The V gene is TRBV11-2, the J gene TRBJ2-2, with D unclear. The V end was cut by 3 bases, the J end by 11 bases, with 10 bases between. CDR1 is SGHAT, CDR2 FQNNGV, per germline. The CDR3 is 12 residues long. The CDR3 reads CASSLRPHELFF. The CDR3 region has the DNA TGTGCCAGCAGCTTGAGGCCTCATGAGCTGTTTTTT.

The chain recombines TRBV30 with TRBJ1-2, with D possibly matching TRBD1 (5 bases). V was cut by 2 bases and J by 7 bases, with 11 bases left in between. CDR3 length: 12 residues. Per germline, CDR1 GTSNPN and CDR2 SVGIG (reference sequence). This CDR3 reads CAWSYQGGGYTF. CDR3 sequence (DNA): TGTGCCTGGAGTTATCAGGGAGGTGGCTACACCTTC.

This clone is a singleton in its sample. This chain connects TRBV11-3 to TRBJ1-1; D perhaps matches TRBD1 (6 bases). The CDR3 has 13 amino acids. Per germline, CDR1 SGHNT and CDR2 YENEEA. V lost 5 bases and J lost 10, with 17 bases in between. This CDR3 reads CASSPGVGRAAFF. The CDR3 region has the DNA TGTGCCAGCAGCCCAGGGGTAGGAAGAGCAGCTTTCTTT.

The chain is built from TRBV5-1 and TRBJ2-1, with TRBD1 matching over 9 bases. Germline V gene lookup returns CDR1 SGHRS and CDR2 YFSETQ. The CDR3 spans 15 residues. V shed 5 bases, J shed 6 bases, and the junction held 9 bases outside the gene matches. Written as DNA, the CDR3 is TGCGCCAGCAGGCACCGGGACAGGGAGGGCAATGAGCAGTTCTTC. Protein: CASRHRDREGNEQFF.

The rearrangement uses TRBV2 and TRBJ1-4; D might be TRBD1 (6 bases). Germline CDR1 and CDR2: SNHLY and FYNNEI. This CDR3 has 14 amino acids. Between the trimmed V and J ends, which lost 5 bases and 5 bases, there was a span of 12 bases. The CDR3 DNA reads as TGTGCCAGCAGTCGGGACAAGCGAAATGAAAAACTGTTTTTT. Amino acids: CASSRDKRNEKLFF.

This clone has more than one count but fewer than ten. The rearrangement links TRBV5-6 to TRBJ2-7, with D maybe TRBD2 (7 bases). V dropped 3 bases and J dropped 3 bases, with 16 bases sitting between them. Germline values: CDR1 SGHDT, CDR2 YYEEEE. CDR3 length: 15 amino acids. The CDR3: CASSSRGRGDYEQYF. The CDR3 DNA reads TGTGCCAGCAGCTCCCGTGGGAGGGGGGACTACGAGCAGTACTTC.

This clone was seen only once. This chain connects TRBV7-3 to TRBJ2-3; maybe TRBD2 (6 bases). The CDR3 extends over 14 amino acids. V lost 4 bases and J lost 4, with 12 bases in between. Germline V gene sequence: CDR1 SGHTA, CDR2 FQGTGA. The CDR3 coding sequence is TGTGCCAGCAGCTCGGAGGGCCGCGCAGATACGCAGTATTTT. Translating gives CASSSEGRADTQYF.

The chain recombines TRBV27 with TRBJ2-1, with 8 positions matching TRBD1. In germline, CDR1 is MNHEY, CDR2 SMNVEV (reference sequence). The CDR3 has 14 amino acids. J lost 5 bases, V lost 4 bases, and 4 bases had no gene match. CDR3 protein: CASSYQGAHNEQFF. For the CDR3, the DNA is TGTGCCAGCAGTTACCAGGGGGCTCACAATGAGCAGTTCTTC.

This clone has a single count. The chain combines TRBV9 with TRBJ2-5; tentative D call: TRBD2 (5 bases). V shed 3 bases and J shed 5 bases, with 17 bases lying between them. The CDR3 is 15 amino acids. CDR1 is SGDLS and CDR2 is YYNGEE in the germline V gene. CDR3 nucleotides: TGTGCCAGCAGCGCAGCCGGGGATAGGTATGAGACCCAGTACTTC. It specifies CASSAAGDRYETQYF.

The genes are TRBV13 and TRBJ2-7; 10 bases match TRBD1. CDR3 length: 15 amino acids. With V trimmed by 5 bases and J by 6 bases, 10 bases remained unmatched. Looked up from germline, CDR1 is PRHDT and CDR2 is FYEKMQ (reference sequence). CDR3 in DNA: TGTGCCAGCAGCGCCCCCCGACAGGGGGCGATCGAGCAGTACTTC. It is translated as CASSAPRQGAIEQYF.